This TCR beta chain was identified in a study of control samples from healthy donors and cancer patients. Here immunoSEQ multiplex PCR was the method, and the copy in TCRdb shows in-frame clones only, minus some. Of fewer than 500,000 clones listed, 80% to 95% are singletons. V was pared by 5 bases and J by 4 bases, with 7 bases of the junction left unmatched. CDR1 is LNHNV and CDR2 is YYDKDF in the germline V gene (reference sequence). The CDR3 is 15 amino acids. This clone turned up a few times. The clonotype was recovered from a man between 40 and 49 years old with head and neck cancer. The chain couples TRBV15 to TRBJ2-7; 11 bases map to TRBD1. Material: PBMCs. The DNA of the CDR3 is TGTGCCACCAGCCCGCCGGGACAGGGGGGATACGAGCAGTACTTC. Encoded protein: CATSPPGQGGYEQYF. The whole variable domain, remainder taken from reference TRBV15 and TRBJ2-7, is DAMVIQNPRYQVTQFGKPVTLSCSQTLNHNVMYWYQQKSSQAPKLLFHYYDKDFNNEADTPDNFQSRRPNTSFCFLDIRSPGLGDTAMYLCATSPPGQGGYEQYFGPGTRLTVT.